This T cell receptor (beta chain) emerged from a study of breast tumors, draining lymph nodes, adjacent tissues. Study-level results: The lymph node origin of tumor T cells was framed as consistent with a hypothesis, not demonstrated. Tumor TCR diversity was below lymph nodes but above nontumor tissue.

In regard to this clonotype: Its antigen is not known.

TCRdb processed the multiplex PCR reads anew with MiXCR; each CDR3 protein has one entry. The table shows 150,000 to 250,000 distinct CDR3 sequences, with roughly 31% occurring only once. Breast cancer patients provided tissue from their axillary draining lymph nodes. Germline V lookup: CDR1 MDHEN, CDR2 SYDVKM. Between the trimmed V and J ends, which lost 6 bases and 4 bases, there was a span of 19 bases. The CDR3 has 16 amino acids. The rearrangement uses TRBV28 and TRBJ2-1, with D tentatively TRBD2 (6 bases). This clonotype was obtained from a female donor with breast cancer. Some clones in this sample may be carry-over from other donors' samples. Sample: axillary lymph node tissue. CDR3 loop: CASRTGGAEIYNEQFF. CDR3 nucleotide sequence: TGTGCCAGCAGGACCGGGGGAGCGGAAATATACAATGAGCAGTTCTTC.